Listed here are 12 T cell receptor beta chains from one sample, sequenced in a study of regulatory T cells in long-lasting Graves disease. Libraries of TCR beta came from iRepertoire HTBI primers plus Arm-PCR of CDR3 regions. TCRdb redid the calling of the multiplex PCR reads with MiXCR, one entry per CDR3 protein. The sample includes hundreds of thousands of distinct CDR3 sequences, 16% of them seen just once. As for time point: newly diagnosed GD, antithyroid drugs for less than 3 months. There was RNA extracted from PBMCs, and the TCR library was made from it. Separately, the same data were catalogued under a study of T cells in Graves' hyperthyroidism and ophthalmopathy.

The input for sequencing was peripheral blood mononuclear cells (PBMCs), taken at new diagnosis, from a patient treated with antithyroid drugs. These receptors were collected from a woman in her twenties or thirties with Graves disease.

This clonotype was seen ten or more times. V is TRBV12-3 or TRBV12-4 and J is TRBJ2-1, with TRBD2 identical over 8 bases. V lost 1 base to trimming and J lost 5 bases; unmatched junction nucleotides: 4. The length of the CDR3 is 15 residues. CDR3 DNA sequence: TGTGCCAGCAGTTTAGAAGCGGGAGTACACAATGAGCAGTTCTTC. It codes for CASSLEAGVHNEQFF.

A remark on this clonotype: Relative to the germline gene, one junction end is altered; a read error may explain this. The chain links TRBV27 to TRBJ1-6; tentative D call: TRBD1 (5 bases). CDR1 and CDR2 (germline): MNHEY, SMNVEV (reference sequence). CDR3 size: 14 residues. The CDR3: CASSLLGRVSPPHF. CDR3 nucleotides: TGTGCCAGCAGTTTATTGGGCAGGGTTTCACCCCCCCACTTT.

This clonotype showed up many times. The CDR3 loop reads CASRVSNYGYTF. The CDR3 DNA reads TGTGCCAGCAGGGTTTCTAACTATGGCTACACCTTC. The V gene is TRBV28, the J gene TRBJ1-2; no clear D gene. Germline CDR1 MDHEN, CDR2 SYDVKM. V lost 6 bases to trimming and J lost 0 bases, with 5 bases between them. The CDR3 is 12 amino acids.

The V gene is TRBV2, the J gene TRBJ1-5; no clear D gene. V was trimmed by 4 bases and J by 3 bases, leaving 13 bases between them. The CDR3 contains 15 residues. Germline V CDR1 and CDR2: SNHLY, FYNNEI. CDR3 coding DNA: TGTGCCAGCAGTGGGGCTGTGGGTTTCAATCAGCCCCAGCATTTT. Translated: CASSGAVGFNQPQHF.

In its sample, this clonotype was seen many times. This rearrangement joins TRBV2 to TRBJ1-1; 8 positions match TRBD1. Germline CDR1 is SNHLY and CDR2 is FYNNEI. The CDR3 sequence is 12 residues long. The V segment lost 7 bases and the J segment 8 bases; nucleotides outside the gene matches: 6. CDR3 DNA sequence: TGTGCCAGCACCCTGGACAGGGCAGAAGCTTTCTTT. This codes for CASTLDRAEAFF.

This clonotype was found many times. The chain is built from TRBV6-2 or TRBV6-3 and TRBJ1-4; D unclear. CDR3 length: 14 amino acids. From germline, CDR1 is MNHEY and CDR2 SVGEGT. V dropped 5 bases and J dropped 5 bases, with 12 bases sitting between them. The CDR3 here is CASSESRRNEKLFF. The CDR3 nucleotides are TGTGCCAGCAGTGAAAGCCGACGGAATGAAAAACTGTTTTTT.

This clonotype was observed at least ten times. The rearrangement uses TRBV6-1 and TRBJ1-2; D not resolved. From germline, CDR1 is MNHNS and CDR2 SASEGT. The CDR3 has 14 amino acids. V lost 0 bases to trimming and J lost 4 bases, with 9 bases between them. This chain's CDR3 is CASSEAAGGYGYTF. CDR3 bases: TGTGCCAGCAGTGAAGCTGCTGGCGGCTATGGCTACACCTTC.

The chain recombines TRBV20-1 with TRBJ2-7, with 11 positions matching TRBD2. This CDR3 has 14 residues. Germline V gene lookup returns CDR1 DFQATT and CDR2 SNEGSKA (reference sequence). Trimming removed 6 bases from V and 2 bases from J; junction bases left unmatched: 6. The CDR3 nucleotides read TGCAGTGCCCCGGGACTAGCGGATACCTACGAGCAGTACTTC. It yields the protein CSAPGLADTYEQYF.

CDR3 region: CAISEVQGGETQYF. The CDR3 nucleotides read TGTGCCATCAGTGAGGTTCAGGGGGGAGAGACCCAGTACTTC. The V and J genes are TRBV10-3 and TRBJ2-5; TRBD1 is a possible D gene (7 bases). CDR1 is ENHRY and CDR2 is SYGVKD in the germline V gene. V was pared by 2 bases and J by 4 bases, with 11 bases between. This CDR3 spans 14 amino acids.

Many counts were recorded for this clonotype. This chain links TRBV7-2 with TRBJ1-1, with TRBD1 identical over 7 bases. The CDR3 is 16 residues long. V lost 6 bases to trimming and J lost 0 bases; unmatched junction nucleotides: 10. Germline loops: CDR1 SGHTA, CDR2 FQGNSA. CDR3 in DNA: TGTGCCAGCAGACCTCCGACAGGGCTGATGAACACTGAAGCTTTCTTT. It yields the protein CASRPPTGLMNTEAFF.

This clonotype turned up a few times. The V call is TRBV15, the J call TRBJ2-1, with D perhaps TRBD2 (5 bases). The CDR3 loop spans 11 amino acids. Looked up from germline, CDR1 is LNHNV and CDR2 is YYDKDF (reference sequence). The V gene lost 5 bases and the J gene lost 10 bases, with 9 bases spanning the gap. The CDR3 DNA follows: TGTGCCACCAGCGGGTCGGGGGAGCAGTTCTTC. It yields the protein CATSGSGEQFF.

At least ten counts were recorded for this clonotype. The chain recombines TRBV28 with TRBJ1-4; D is ambiguous. Germline values: CDR1 MDHEN, CDR2 SYDVKM. The CDR3 covers 13 residues. Trimming cost V 6 bases and J 6 bases, with 11 bases left between them. The chain's CDR3 is CASRGSWDEKLFF. CDR3 sequence (DNA): TGTGCCAGCAGGGGCAGTTGGGATGAAAAACTGTTTTTT.